The T cell receptor (beta chain) under discussion was sequenced for a study of PD-1 blockade in classical Hodgkin lymphoma. In the case of this clone: Its antigen is not known.

Study results and limitations: Healthy donors were reported to have higher baseline TCR diversity than newly diagnosed patients.

The CDR3 has 16 amino acids. Germline CDR1 and CDR2: SGHVS and FQNEAQ. V shed 0 bases and J shed 9 bases, with 18 bases lying between them. The repertoire was sequenced with immunoSEQ multiplex PCR; TCRdb's copy has only in-frame clones and lacks some. Among nearly 25,000 clones, 91% were seen once, and the ten largest hold about 0.55%. The time point was: newly diagnosed, previously untreated cHL patient sample. With magnetic negative selection, CD4+ T cells were purified from PBMCs that had been thawed. This clonotype was obtained from a human donor with classical Hodgkin lymphoma. The chain combines TRBV7-8 with TRBJ2-1; D is possibly TRBD2 (6 bases). The sequenced material came from CD4+ T cells from blood. The CDR3, as DNA: TGTGCCAGCAGCTTAGCGGGGGGTAGGTCGTGGGGTGAGCAGTTCTTC. It is translated as CASSLAGGRSWGEQFF.